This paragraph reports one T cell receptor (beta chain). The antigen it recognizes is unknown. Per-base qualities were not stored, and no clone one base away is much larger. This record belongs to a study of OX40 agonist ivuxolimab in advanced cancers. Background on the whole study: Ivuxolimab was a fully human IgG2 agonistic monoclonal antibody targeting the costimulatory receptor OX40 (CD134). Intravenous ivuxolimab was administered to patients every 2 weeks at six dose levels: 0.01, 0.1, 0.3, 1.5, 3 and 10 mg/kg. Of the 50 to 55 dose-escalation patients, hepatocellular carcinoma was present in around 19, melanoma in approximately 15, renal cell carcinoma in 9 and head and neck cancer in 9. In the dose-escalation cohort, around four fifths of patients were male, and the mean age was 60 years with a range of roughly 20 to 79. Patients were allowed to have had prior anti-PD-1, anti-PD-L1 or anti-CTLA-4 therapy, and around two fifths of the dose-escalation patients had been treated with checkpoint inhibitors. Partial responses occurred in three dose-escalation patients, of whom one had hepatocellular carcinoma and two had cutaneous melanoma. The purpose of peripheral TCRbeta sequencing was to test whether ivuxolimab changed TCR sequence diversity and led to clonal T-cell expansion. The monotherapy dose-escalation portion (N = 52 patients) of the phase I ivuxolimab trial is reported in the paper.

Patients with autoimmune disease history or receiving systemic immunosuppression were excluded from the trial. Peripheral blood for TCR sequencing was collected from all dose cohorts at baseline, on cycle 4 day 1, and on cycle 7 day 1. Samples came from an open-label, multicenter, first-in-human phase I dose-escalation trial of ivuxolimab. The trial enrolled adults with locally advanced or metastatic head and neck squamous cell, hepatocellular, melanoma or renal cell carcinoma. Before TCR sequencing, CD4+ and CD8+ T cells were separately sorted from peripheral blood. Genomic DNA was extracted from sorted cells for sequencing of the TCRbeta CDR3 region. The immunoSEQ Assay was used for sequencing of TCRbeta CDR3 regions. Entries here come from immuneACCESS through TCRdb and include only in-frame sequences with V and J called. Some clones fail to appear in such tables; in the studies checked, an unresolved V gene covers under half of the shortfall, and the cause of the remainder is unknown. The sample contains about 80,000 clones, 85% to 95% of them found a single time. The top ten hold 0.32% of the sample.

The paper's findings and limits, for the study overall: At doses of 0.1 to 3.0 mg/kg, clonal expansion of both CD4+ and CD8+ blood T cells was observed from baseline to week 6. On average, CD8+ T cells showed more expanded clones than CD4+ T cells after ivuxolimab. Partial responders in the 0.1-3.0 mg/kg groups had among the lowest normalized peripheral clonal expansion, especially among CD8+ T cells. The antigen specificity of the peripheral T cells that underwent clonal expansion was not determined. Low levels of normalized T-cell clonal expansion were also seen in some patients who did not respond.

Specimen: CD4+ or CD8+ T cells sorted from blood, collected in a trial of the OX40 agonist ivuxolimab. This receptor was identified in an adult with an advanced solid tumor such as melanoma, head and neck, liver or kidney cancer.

CDR3 loop: CSTRGGANVLTF. The nucleotide sequence is TGCAGCACCCGGGGGGGGGCCAACGTCCTGACTTTC. The sequence links TRBV29-1 to TRBJ2-6, and TRBD2 may be the D gene, going by 6 matching bases. The germline ends are 9 bases apart after V is trimmed by 8 bases and J by 4 bases. The cysteine opens and the phenylalanine closes a CDR3 of 12 amino acids. Only the CDR3 DNA is retained, 36 bases long and in frame from the first base. The germline V gene yields SQVTM for CDR1 and ANQGSEA for CDR2.